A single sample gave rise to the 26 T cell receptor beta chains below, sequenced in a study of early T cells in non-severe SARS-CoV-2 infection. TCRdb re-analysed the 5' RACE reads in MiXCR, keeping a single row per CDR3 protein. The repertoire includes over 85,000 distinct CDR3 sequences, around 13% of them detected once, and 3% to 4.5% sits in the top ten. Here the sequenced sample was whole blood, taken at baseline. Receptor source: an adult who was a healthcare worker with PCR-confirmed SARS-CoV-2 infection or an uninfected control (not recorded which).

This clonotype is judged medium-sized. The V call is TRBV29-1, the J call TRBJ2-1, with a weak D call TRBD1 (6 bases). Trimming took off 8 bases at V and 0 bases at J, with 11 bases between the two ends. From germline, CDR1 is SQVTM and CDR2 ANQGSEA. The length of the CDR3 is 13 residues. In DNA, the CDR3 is TGCAGCACAAGCAGGGGCTCCTACAATGAGCAGTTCTTC. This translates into CSTSRGSYNEQFF.

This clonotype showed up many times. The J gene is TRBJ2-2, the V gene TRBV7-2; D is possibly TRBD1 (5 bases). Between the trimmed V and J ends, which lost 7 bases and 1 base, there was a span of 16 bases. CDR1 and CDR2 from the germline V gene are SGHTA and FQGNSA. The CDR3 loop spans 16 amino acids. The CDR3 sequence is CASTRQTLLNTGELFF. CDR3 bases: TGTGCCAGCACCCGACAGACTTTATTGAACACCGGGGAGCTGTTTTTT.

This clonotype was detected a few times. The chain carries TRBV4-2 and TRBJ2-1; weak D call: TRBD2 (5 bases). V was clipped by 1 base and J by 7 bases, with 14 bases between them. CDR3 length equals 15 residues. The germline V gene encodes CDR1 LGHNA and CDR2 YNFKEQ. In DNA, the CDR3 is TGTGCCAGCAGCCAAGGTGGGAGCGGAGGAAATGAGCAGTTCTTC. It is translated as CASSQGGSGGNEQFF.

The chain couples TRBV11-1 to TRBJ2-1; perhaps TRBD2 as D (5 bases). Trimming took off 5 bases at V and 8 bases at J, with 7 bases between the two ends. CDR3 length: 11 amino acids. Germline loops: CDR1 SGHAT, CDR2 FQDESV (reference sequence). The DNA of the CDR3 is TGTGCCAGCAGCGAGGGTTATGAGCAGTTCTTC. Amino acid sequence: CASSEGYEQFF.

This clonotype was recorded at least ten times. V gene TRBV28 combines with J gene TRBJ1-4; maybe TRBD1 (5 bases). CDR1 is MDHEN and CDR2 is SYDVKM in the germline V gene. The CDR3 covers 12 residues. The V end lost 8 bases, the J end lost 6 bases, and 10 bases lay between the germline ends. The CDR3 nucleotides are TGTGCCAGCGCCGGGACCGATGAAAAACTGTTTTTT. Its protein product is CASAGTDEKLFF.

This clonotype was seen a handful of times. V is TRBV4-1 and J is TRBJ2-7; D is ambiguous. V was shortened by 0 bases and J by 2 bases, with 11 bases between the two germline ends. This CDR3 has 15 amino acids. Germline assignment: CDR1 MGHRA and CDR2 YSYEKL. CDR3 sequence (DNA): TGCGCCAGCAGCCAAGATCGTTGGCAGCCCTACGAGCAGTACTTC. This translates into CASSQDRWQPYEQYF.

CDR3 sequence: CASKQSHTSYEQYF. CDR3 nucleotide sequence: TGTGCCAGCAAGCAGTCGCACACCTCCTACGAGCAGTACTTC. This sequence joins TRBV6-5 and TRBJ2-7; D not certain. The germline V gene has CDR1 MNHEY and CDR2 SVGAGI. This CDR3 region has 14 residues. Trimming stripped 7 bases from V and 0 bases from J, with 13 bases between.

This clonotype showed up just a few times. CDR3 residues: CASSLAKPAYEQYF. CDR3 DNA: TGTGCCAGCAGTCTGGCGAAGCCCGCCTACGAGCAGTACTTC. The genes are TRBV28 and TRBJ2-7; D gene ambiguous. Germline loops: CDR1 MDHEN, CDR2 SYDVKM. Trimming pared 5 bases from V and 2 bases from J, leaving 13 bases between. The CDR3 covers 14 residues.

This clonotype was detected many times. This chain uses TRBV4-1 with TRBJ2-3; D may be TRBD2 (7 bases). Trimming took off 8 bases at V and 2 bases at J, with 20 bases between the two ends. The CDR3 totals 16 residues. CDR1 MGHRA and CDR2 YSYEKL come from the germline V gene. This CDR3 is CASGGGGEGVTDTQYF. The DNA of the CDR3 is TGCGCCAGCGGAGGCGGTGGGGAGGGGGTCACAGATACGCAGTATTTT.

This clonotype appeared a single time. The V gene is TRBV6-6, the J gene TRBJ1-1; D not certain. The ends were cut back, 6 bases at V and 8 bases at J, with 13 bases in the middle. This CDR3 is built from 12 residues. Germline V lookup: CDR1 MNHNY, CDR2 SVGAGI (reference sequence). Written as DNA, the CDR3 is TGTGCCAGCAGACTGGACGGAGCGGAAGCTTTCTTT. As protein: CASRLDGAEAFF.

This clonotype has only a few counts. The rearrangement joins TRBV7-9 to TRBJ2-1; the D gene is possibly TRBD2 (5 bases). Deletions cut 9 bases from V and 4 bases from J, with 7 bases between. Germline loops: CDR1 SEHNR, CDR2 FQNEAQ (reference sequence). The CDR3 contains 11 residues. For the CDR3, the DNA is TGTGCCAGGGAGGAGTACAATGAGCAGTTCTTC. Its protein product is CAREEYNEQFF. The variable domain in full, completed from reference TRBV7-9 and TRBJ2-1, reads DTGVSQNPRHKITKRGQNVTFRCDPISEHNRLYWYRQTLGQGPEFLTYFQNEAQLEKSRLLSDRFSAERPKGSFSTLEIQRTEQGDSAMYLCAREEYNEQFFGPGTRLTVL.

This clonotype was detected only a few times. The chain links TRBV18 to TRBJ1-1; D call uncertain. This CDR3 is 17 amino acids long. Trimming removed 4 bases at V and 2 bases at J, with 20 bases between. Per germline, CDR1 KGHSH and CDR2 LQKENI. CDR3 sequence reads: CASSQRAPIGVNTEAFF. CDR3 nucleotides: TGTGCCAGCTCACAACGTGCTCCCATTGGGGTCAACACTGAAGCTTTCTTT.

CDR3 in amino acids: CASSIPGPGGEQYF. As DNA, the CDR3 is TGTGCCAGCAGCATCCCGGGACCTGGTGGCGAGCAGTACTTC. V usage is TRBV7-2 and J usage is TRBJ2-7; D may be TRBD1 or TRBD2 (5 bases each). This CDR3 has 14 residues. Germline loops: CDR1 SGHTA, CDR2 FQGNSA. V dropped 5 bases and J dropped 6 bases, with 17 bases sitting between them. Variable domain in full (rest from reference TRBV7-2 and TRBJ2-7): GAGVSQSPSNKVTEKGKDVELRCDPISGHTALYWYRQSLGQGLEFLIYFQGNSAPDKSGLPSDRFSAERTGGSVSTLTIQRTQQEDSAVYLCASSIPGPGGEQYFGPGTRLTVT.

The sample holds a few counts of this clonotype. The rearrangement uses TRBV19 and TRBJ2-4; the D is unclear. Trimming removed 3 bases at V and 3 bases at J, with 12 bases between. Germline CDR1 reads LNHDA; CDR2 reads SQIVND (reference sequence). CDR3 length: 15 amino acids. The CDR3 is CASSIGPLRKNIQYF. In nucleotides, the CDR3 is TGTGCCAGTAGTATCGGGCCTCTACGCAAAAACATTCAGTACTTC. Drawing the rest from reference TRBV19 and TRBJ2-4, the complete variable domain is DGGITQSPKYLFRKEGQNVTLSCEQNLNHDAMYWYRQDPGQGLRLIYYSQIVNDFQKGDIAEGYSVSREKKESFPLTVTSAQKNPTAFYLCASSIGPLRKNIQYFGAGTRLSVL.

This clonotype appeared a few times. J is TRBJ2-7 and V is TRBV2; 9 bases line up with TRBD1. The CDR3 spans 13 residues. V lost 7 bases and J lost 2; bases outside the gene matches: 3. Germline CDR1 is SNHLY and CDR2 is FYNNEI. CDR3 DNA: TGTGCCAGCACCCGGGACAGGGCCTACGAGCAGTACTTC. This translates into CASTRDRAYEQYF. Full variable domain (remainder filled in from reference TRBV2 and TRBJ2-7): EPEVTQTPSHQVTQMGQEVILRCVPISNHLYFYWYRQILGQKVEFLVSFYNNEISEKSEIFDDQFSVERPDGSNFTLKIRSTKLEDSAMYFCASTRDRAYEQYFGPGTRLTVT.

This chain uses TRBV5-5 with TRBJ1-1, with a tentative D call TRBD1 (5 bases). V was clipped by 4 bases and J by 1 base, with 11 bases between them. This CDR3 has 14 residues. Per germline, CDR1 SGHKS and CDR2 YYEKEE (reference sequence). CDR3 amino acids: CASSTGRANTEAFF. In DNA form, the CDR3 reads TGTGCCAGCAGCACGGGACGGGCGAACACTGAAGCTTTCTTT.

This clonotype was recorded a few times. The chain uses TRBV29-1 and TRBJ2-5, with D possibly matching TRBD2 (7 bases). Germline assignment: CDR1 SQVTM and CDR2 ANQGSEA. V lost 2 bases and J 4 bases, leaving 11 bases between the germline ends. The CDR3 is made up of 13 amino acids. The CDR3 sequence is CSVERGAGETQYF. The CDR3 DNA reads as TGCAGCGTTGAACGGGGGGCAGGAGAGACCCAGTACTTC.

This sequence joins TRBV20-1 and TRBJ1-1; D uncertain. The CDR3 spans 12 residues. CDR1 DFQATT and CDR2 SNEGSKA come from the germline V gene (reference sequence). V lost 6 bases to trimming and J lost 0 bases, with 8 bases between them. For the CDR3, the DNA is TGCAGTGCCGAAGCAGTGAACACTGAAGCTTTCTTT. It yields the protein CSAEAVNTEAFF.

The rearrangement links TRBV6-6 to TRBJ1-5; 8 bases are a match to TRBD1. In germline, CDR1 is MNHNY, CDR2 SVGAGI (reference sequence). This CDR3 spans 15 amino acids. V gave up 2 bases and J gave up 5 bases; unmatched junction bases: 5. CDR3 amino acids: CASSYPGGVDQPQHF. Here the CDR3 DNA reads TGTGCCAGCAGTTACCCAGGGGGCGTGGATCAGCCCCAGCATTTT.

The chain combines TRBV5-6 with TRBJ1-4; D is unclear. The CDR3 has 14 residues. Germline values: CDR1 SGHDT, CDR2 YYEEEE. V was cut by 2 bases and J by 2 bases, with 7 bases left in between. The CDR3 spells CASSFSGTNEKLFF. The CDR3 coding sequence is TGTGCCAGCAGCTTTTCGGGGACTAATGAAAAACTGTTTTTT. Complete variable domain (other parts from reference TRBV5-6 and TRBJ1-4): DAGVTQSPTHLIKTRGQQVTLRCSPKSGHDTVSWYQQALGQGPQFIFQYYEEEERQRGNFPDRFSGHQFPNYSSELNVNALLLGDSALYLCASSFSGTNEKLFFGSGTQLSVL.

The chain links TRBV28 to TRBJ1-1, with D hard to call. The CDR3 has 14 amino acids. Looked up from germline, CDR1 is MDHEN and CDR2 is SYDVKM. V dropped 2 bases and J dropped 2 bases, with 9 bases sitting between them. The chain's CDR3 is CASSLGIANTEAFF. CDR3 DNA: TGTGCCAGCAGTTTAGGGATAGCAAACACTGAAGCTTTCTTT.

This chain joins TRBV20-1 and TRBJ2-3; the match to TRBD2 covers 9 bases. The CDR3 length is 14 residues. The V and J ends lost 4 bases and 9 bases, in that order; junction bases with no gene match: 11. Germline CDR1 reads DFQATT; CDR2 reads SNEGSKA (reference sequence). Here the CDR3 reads CSAKLAGGPDTQYF. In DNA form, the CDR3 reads TGCAGTGCTAAGCTCGCGGGAGGGCCGGACACGCAGTATTTT.

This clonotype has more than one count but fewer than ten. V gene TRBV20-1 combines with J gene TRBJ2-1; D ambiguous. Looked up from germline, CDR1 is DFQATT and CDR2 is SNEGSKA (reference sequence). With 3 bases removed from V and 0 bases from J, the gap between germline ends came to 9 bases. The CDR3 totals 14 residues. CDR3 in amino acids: CSARAVSSYNEQFF. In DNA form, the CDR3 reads TGCAGTGCTAGGGCAGTCTCCTCCTACAATGAGCAGTTCTTC.

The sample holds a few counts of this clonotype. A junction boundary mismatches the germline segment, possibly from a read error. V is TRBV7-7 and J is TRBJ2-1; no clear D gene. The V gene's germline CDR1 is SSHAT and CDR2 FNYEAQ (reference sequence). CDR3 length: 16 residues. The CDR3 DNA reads TGTGCTAGCAGCTTAGAAGGCGGAGTGGCCTACAATGAGCAGTTCTTC. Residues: CASSLEGGVAYNEQFF.

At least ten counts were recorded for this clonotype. In nucleotides, the CDR3 is TGTGCCAGCAGCTCGTACTCTGGGGCCAACGTCCTGACTTTC. It encodes CASSSYSGANVLTF. This chain uses TRBV11-2 with TRBJ2-6; D not resolved. This CDR3 comprises 14 residues. V was trimmed by 4 bases and J by 0 bases, leaving 4 bases between them. Germline loops: CDR1 SGHAT, CDR2 FQNNGV.

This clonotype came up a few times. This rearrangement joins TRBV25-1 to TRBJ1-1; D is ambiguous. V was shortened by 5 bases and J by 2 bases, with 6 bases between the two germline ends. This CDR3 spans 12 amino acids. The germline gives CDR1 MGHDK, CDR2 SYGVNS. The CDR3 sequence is CASSSHNTEAFF. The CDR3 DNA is TGTGCCAGCAGTTCTCATAACACTGAAGCTTTCTTT.